The rows below give T cell receptor beta chains drawn from one sample of a study of T-cell reconstitution after alpha-beta-depleted transplantation in children. A single record per CDR3 protein comes from TCRdb applying MiXCR to the PCR reads. This table holds approximately 980,000 distinct CDR3 sequences, about 30% found once. The sample here was PBMCs, mostly from graft donor cells, taken 360 days after TCRalphabeta/CD19-depleted stem cell transplant. The origin of the receptors is a boy younger than two who had a stem cell transplant for SCID, so the T cells may come from the graft donor. The CDR3 runs from the conserved cysteine through the conserved F or W. Each record gives: J gene, D gene, CDR3 length, clone size, V gene, CDR3 DNA, CDR3 protein. D genes are given only for firm matches. The size of a clone is reported for some rows only, either as once, few or many, or as a class for expanded clones.

J gene: TRBJ2-1; D gene: TRBD2; CDR3 length: 15; clone size: many; V gene: TRBV25-1; CDR3 DNA: TGTGCCAGCAGTGCCCTAGCGGGGGGATACAATGAGCAGTTCTTC; CDR3 protein: CASSALAGGYNEQFF
J gene: TRBJ2-1; D gene: TRBD2; CDR3 length: 15; clone size: .; V gene: TRBV12-3/TRBV12-4; CDR3 DNA: TGTGCCAGCAGCTCTCCGACTAGCGGGCTCAATGAGCAGTTCTTC; CDR3 protein: CASSSPTSGLNEQFF
J gene: TRBJ2-3; D gene: TRBD2; CDR3 length: 16; clone size: few; V gene: TRBV6-1; CDR3 DNA: TGTGCCAGCAGCCCTACGGGGGGGGGCCCGCGGGATACGCAGTATTTT; CDR3 protein: CASSPTGGGPRDTQYF
J gene: TRBJ1-2; D gene: .; CDR3 length: 15; clone size: few; V gene: TRBV5-1; CDR3 DNA: TGCGCCAGCAGGTTGGAGACCCTTTCTGGGTATGGCTACACCTTC; CDR3 protein: CASRLETLSGYGYTF
J gene: TRBJ2-7; D gene: .; CDR3 length: 13; clone size: few; V gene: TRBV5-1; CDR3 DNA: TGCGCCAGCCACGTGGAACTCGGTGGCGAGCAGTACTTC; CDR3 protein: CASHVELGGEQYF
J gene: TRBJ1-2; D gene: .; CDR3 length: 12; clone size: few; V gene: TRBV2; CDR3 DNA: TGTGCCAGCAGTAAGGAGTTCTATGGCTACACCTTC; CDR3 protein: CASSKEFYGYTF
J gene: TRBJ1-2; D gene: .; CDR3 length: 12; clone size: .; V gene: TRBV7-9; CDR3 DNA: TGTGCCCTTAAGAATCGAGGCTATGGCTACACCTTC; CDR3 protein: CALKNRGYGYTF
J gene: TRBJ2-1; D gene: TRBD2; CDR3 length: 20; clone size: .; V gene: TRBV11-1; CDR3 DNA: TGTGCCAGCAGCCCCCCTGGGGGACTAGCGGGGGGCCAAACCTACAATGAGCAGTTCTTC; CDR3 protein: CASSPPGGLAGGQTYNEQFF
J gene: TRBJ2-1; D gene: TRBD1; CDR3 length: 15; clone size: many; V gene: TRBV7-8; CDR3 DNA: TGTGCCAGCAGCTTTGGGACAGGGGAATACAATGAGCAGTTCTTC; CDR3 protein: CASSFGTGEYNEQFF
J gene: TRBJ1-5; D gene: .; CDR3 length: 15; clone size: .; V gene: TRBV6-5; CDR3 DNA: TGTGCCAGCAGCCCGGGGGGGAAAAACAATCAGCCCCAGCATTTT; CDR3 protein: CASSPGGKNNQPQHF
J gene: TRBJ2-5; D gene: .; CDR3 length: 16; clone size: .; V gene: TRBV4-1; CDR3 DNA: TGCGCCAGCAGCCCGCGCTCGGGCAGGCCAGGGGAGACCCAGTACTTC; CDR3 protein: CASSPRSGRPGETQYF
J gene: TRBJ2-7; D gene: .; CDR3 length: 11; clone size: .; V gene: TRBV6-2/TRBV6-3; CDR3 DNA: TGTGCCAGCAGTTACCCCCACGAGCAGTACTTC; CDR3 protein: CASSYPHEQYF
J gene: TRBJ2-7; D gene: TRBD1; CDR3 length: 14; clone size: .; V gene: TRBV20-1; CDR3 DNA: TGCAGTGCTAATCGGGGACAGGGGGCCTACGAGCAGTACTTC; CDR3 protein: CSANRGQGAYEQYF
J gene: TRBJ1-1; D gene: .; CDR3 length: 14; clone size: .; V gene: TRBV19; CDR3 DNA: TGTGCCAGTAGTAATTCAGGTGGACGGACTGAAGCTTTCTTT; CDR3 protein: CASSNSGGRTEAFF
J gene: TRBJ2-1; D gene: .; CDR3 length: 12; clone size: few; V gene: TRBV29-1; CDR3 DNA: TGCAGCGTCGTCAGAGGGGTCAATGAGCAGTTCTTC; CDR3 protein: CSVVRGVNEQFF
J gene: TRBJ2-3; D gene: .; CDR3 length: 16; clone size: few; V gene: TRBV2; CDR3 DNA: TGTGCCAGCAGTGGGGGGGCAGGGCGCAGCACAGATACGCAGTATTTT; CDR3 protein: CASSGGAGRSTDTQYF
J gene: TRBJ2-7; D gene: .; CDR3 length: 14; clone size: few; V gene: TRBV20-1; CDR3 DNA: TGCAGTGCTAGAGCCGCCGGCGGGACCTACGAGCAGTACTTC; CDR3 protein: CSARAAGGTYEQYF
J gene: TRBJ1-4; D gene: .; CDR3 length: 13; clone size: many; V gene: TRBV20-1; CDR3 DNA: TGCAGTGCTAAAGTAGCAACTAATGAAAAACTGTTTTTT; CDR3 protein: CSAKVATNEKLFF
J gene: TRBJ1-1; D gene: .; CDR3 length: 15; clone size: .; V gene: TRBV28; CDR3 DNA: TGTGCCAGCAGTTTAGGGGACGGTCCGAACACTGAAGCTTTCTTT; CDR3 protein: CASSLGDGPNTEAFF
J gene: TRBJ1-4; D gene: .; CDR3 length: 14; clone size: few; V gene: TRBV9; CDR3 DNA: TGTGCCAGCAGCGTAGGGGCCAAAAGTCAAAAACTGTTTTTT; CDR3 protein: CASSVGAKSQKLFF
J gene: TRBJ2-7; D gene: TRBD2; CDR3 length: 16; clone size: .; V gene: TRBV4-1; CDR3 DNA: TGCGCCAGCAGCCCCGGGACTAGCGGGGGGTTCTACGAGCAGTACTTC; CDR3 protein: CASSPGTSGGFYEQYF
J gene: TRBJ2-7; D gene: TRBD1; CDR3 length: 14; clone size: .; V gene: TRBV10-2; CDR3 DNA: TGCGCCACCAGAACGACAGGGGGCAGATACGAGCAGTACTTC; CDR3 protein: CATRTTGGRYEQYF
J gene: TRBJ2-1; D gene: TRBD1; CDR3 length: 15; clone size: .; V gene: TRBV29-1; CDR3 DNA: TGCAGCGTTGTGGGTCTCGGGACAGGGGGCAATGAGCAGTTCTTC; CDR3 protein: CSVVGLGTGGNEQFF
J gene: TRBJ2-1; D gene: .; CDR3 length: 16; clone size: .; V gene: TRBV15; CDR3 DNA: TGTGCCACCAGCAGAGGCATTGGAAGCTCCTACAATGAGCAGTTCTTC; CDR3 protein: CATSRGIGSSYNEQFF
J gene: TRBJ1-1; D gene: .; CDR3 length: 15; clone size: few; V gene: TRBV12-3/TRBV12-4; CDR3 DNA: TGTGCCAGCAGCCAGGACAGTCCCATGAACACTGAAGCTTTCTTT; CDR3 protein: CASSQDSPMNTEAFF
J gene: TRBJ2-1; D gene: .; CDR3 length: 13; clone size: .; V gene: TRBV29-1; CDR3 DNA: TGCAGCGTTGTATGGGGGTCCAAGAATGAGCAGTTCTTC; CDR3 protein: CSVVWGSKNEQFF
J gene: TRBJ2-2; D gene: TRBD2; CDR3 length: 16; clone size: .; V gene: TRBV20-1; CDR3 DNA: TGCAGTGCTAGAGATTCCGGACTAGCAAACACCGGGGAGCTGTTTTTT; CDR3 protein: CSARDSGLANTGELFF
J gene: TRBJ2-1; D gene: .; CDR3 length: 16; clone size: .; V gene: TRBV3-1; CDR3 DNA: TGTGCCAGCAGCCTTACCCCAAGCGGGTACTACAATGAGCAGTTCTTC; CDR3 protein: CASSLTPSGYYNEQFF
J gene: TRBJ1-5; D gene: .; CDR3 length: 15; clone size: .; V gene: TRBV2; CDR3 DNA: TGTGCCAGCAGCTTTATGGGGGGGGGCTCCGGGCCCCAGCATTTT; CDR3 protein: CASSFMGGGSGPQHF
J gene: TRBJ1-3; D gene: .; CDR3 length: 12; clone size: few; V gene: TRBV29-1; CDR3 DNA: TGCAGCGTTGAACCCAGGGGAAACACCATATATTTT; CDR3 protein: CSVEPRGNTIYF
J gene: TRBJ2-2; D gene: TRBD1; CDR3 length: 15; clone size: many; V gene: TRBV15; CDR3 DNA: TGTGCCACCAGCAGACTTCGGACAGGGGCCGGGGAGCTGTTTTTT; CDR3 protein: CATSRLRTGAGELFF
J gene: TRBJ2-7; D gene: TRBD2; CDR3 length: 15; clone size: .; V gene: TRBV12-3/TRBV12-4; CDR3 DNA: TGTGCCAGCAGTTTAGAGCGGGGGAGCTCCTACGAGCAGTACTTC; CDR3 protein: CASSLERGSSYEQYF
J gene: TRBJ2-1; D gene: .; CDR3 length: 15; clone size: .; V gene: TRBV5-1; CDR3 DNA: TGCGCCAGCCGCCCGTCAGGTAGCTCCTACAATGAGCAGTTCTTC; CDR3 protein: CASRPSGSSYNEQFF
J gene: TRBJ1-1; D gene: .; CDR3 length: 13; clone size: once; V gene: TRBV20-1; CDR3 DNA: TGCAGTGCGAGTACAGGGCGGAACACTGAAGCTTTCTTT; CDR3 protein: CSASTGRNTEAFF
J gene: TRBJ2-6; D gene: .; CDR3 length: 14; clone size: few; V gene: TRBV27; CDR3 DNA: TGTGCCAGTTCGAGCTTGACTGGGGCCAACGTCCTGACTTTC; CDR3 protein: CASSSLTGANVLTF
J gene: TRBJ2-3; D gene: TRBD2; CDR3 length: 14; clone size: few; V gene: TRBV20-1; CDR3 DNA: TGCAGTGCAAAGACTAGCGGATTCACAGATACGCAGTATTTT; CDR3 protein: CSAKTSGFTDTQYF
J gene: TRBJ2-5; D gene: .; CDR3 length: 15; clone size: .; V gene: TRBV3-1; CDR3 DNA: TGTGCCAGCAGCCAAGATTGGGGGGGCTTAGAGACCCAGTACTTC; CDR3 protein: CASSQDWGGLETQYF
J gene: TRBJ2-7; D gene: TRBD2; CDR3 length: 18; clone size: few; V gene: TRBV6-5; CDR3 DNA: TGTGCCAGCAGTTACTTGGGACTAGCGGGGGTCCAAACCTACGAGCAGTACTTC; CDR3 protein: CASSYLGLAGVQTYEQYF
J gene: TRBJ2-1; D gene: TRBD1; CDR3 length: 16; clone size: .; V gene: TRBV19; CDR3 DNA: TGTGCCAGTACCACTCCCGGGACAGGATCCTACAATGAGCAGTTCTTC; CDR3 protein: CASTTPGTGSYNEQFF
J gene: TRBJ2-3; D gene: .; CDR3 length: 15; clone size: few; V gene: TRBV5-1; CDR3 DNA: TGCGCCAGCAGCCCAGGGGGGATTAGCACAGATACGCAGTATTTT; CDR3 protein: CASSPGGISTDTQYF
J gene: TRBJ2-5; D gene: TRBD2; CDR3 length: 14; clone size: .; V gene: TRBV6-1; CDR3 DNA: TGTGCCAGCACACAGCGGGGGGGGCTGGAGACCCAGTACTTC; CDR3 protein: CASTQRGGLETQYF
J gene: TRBJ1-1; D gene: .; CDR3 length: 13; clone size: few; V gene: TRBV29-1; CDR3 DNA: TGCAGCGTTGAGCGTCTCCTGAACACTGAAGCTTTCTTT; CDR3 protein: CSVERLLNTEAFF
J gene: TRBJ2-7; D gene: .; CDR3 length: 14; clone size: many; V gene: TRBV3-1; CDR3 DNA: TGTGCCAGCAGCCTCAGCAGGGGACGCTACGAGCAGTACTTC; CDR3 protein: CASSLSRGRYEQYF
J gene: TRBJ2-7; D gene: .; CDR3 length: 16; clone size: few; V gene: TRBV4-3; CDR3 DNA: TGCGCCAGCAGCCAAGGTATACAGCGGCTCTCCTACGAGCAGTACTTC; CDR3 protein: CASSQGIQRLSYEQYF
J gene: TRBJ1-4; D gene: .; CDR3 length: 11; clone size: .; V gene: TRBV20-1; CDR3 DNA: TGCAGTGCTCTACGCTCGGAAAAACTGTTTTTT; CDR3 protein: CSALRSEKLFF
J gene: TRBJ2-1; D gene: TRBD2; CDR3 length: 14; clone size: few; V gene: TRBV20-1; CDR3 DNA: TGCAGTGCTAGGTCGGCTAGCGGGTACAATGAGCAGTTCTTC; CDR3 protein: CSARSASGYNEQFF
J gene: TRBJ2-1; D gene: .; CDR3 length: 12; clone size: .; V gene: TRBV29-1; CDR3 DNA: TGCAGCGTTCGCCCGGGATGGAATGAGCAGTTCTTC; CDR3 protein: CSVRPGWNEQFF
J gene: TRBJ1-3; D gene: TRBD1; CDR3 length: 14; clone size: .; V gene: TRBV5-1; CDR3 DNA: TGCGCCAGCAGCCCCCGGACAGGGGGAAACACCATATATTTT; CDR3 protein: CASSPRTGGNTIYF
J gene: TRBJ1-1; D gene: .; CDR3 length: 13; clone size: .; V gene: TRBV7-2; CDR3 DNA: TGTGCCAGCAGCCTAACCGCGTTCGCTGAAGCTTTCTTT; CDR3 protein: CASSLTAFAEAFF
J gene: TRBJ2-1; D gene: .; CDR3 length: 15; clone size: .; V gene: TRBV11-2; CDR3 DNA: TGTGCCAGCGGCTCCGTTCGAGCCTCCTACAATGAGCAGTTCTTC; CDR3 protein: CASGSVRASYNEQFF
J gene: TRBJ2-7; D gene: .; CDR3 length: 11; clone size: .; V gene: TRBV2; CDR3 DNA: TGTGCCAGCAGTCTCAGGGGAGGGCAGTACTTC; CDR3 protein: CASSLRGGQYF
J gene: TRBJ2-7; D gene: .; CDR3 length: 17; clone size: .; V gene: TRBV5-1; CDR3 DNA: TGCGCCAGCAGCTTGGGGTGGCGGACCAAGAGCTCCTACGAGCAGTACTTC; CDR3 protein: CASSLGWRTKSSYEQYF
J gene: TRBJ2-1; D gene: .; CDR3 length: 14; clone size: few; V gene: TRBV5-1; CDR3 DNA: TGCGCCAGCAGCTTGTTATCTAGTTTCAATGAGCAGTTCTTC; CDR3 protein: CASSLLSSFNEQFF
J gene: TRBJ1-5; D gene: .; CDR3 length: 13; clone size: few; V gene: TRBV10-3; CDR3 DNA: TGTGCCATCAGGGGGGTGGGGGCCCAGCCCCAGCATTTT; CDR3 protein: CAIRGVGAQPQHF
J gene: TRBJ2-5; D gene: .; CDR3 length: 11; clone size: .; V gene: TRBV10-3; CDR3 DNA: TGTGCCATACGTTCCCAAGAGACCCAGTACTTC; CDR3 protein: CAIRSQETQYF
J gene: TRBJ2-7; D gene: TRBD1; CDR3 length: 15; clone size: .; V gene: TRBV7-9; CDR3 DNA: TGTGCCAGCAGTCATGAGGCGGGACAGGGAATAAAGCAGTACTTC; CDR3 protein: CASSHEAGQGIKQYF
J gene: TRBJ2-1; D gene: TRBD2; CDR3 length: 15; clone size: few; V gene: TRBV29-1; CDR3 DNA: TGCAGCGTTGGGGTTACTAGCGGCTCCTACAATGAGCAGTTCTTC; CDR3 protein: CSVGVTSGSYNEQFF
J gene: TRBJ1-2; D gene: .; CDR3 length: 14; clone size: .; V gene: TRBV25-1; CDR3 DNA: TGTGCCAGCAGTGAATCACGAGACAGCTATGGCTACACCTTC; CDR3 protein: CASSESRDSYGYTF
J gene: TRBJ2-7; D gene: .; CDR3 length: 15; clone size: .; V gene: TRBV5-6; CDR3 DNA: TGTGCCAGCAGCTTATCGGTAGGGGAAATCTACGAGCAGTACTTC; CDR3 protein: CASSLSVGEIYEQYF
J gene: TRBJ2-5; D gene: .; CDR3 length: 15; clone size: .; V gene: TRBV5-1; CDR3 DNA: TGCGCCAGCAGCTTGGCCGGGAGTATCCAAGAGACCCAGTACTTC; CDR3 protein: CASSLAGSIQETQYF